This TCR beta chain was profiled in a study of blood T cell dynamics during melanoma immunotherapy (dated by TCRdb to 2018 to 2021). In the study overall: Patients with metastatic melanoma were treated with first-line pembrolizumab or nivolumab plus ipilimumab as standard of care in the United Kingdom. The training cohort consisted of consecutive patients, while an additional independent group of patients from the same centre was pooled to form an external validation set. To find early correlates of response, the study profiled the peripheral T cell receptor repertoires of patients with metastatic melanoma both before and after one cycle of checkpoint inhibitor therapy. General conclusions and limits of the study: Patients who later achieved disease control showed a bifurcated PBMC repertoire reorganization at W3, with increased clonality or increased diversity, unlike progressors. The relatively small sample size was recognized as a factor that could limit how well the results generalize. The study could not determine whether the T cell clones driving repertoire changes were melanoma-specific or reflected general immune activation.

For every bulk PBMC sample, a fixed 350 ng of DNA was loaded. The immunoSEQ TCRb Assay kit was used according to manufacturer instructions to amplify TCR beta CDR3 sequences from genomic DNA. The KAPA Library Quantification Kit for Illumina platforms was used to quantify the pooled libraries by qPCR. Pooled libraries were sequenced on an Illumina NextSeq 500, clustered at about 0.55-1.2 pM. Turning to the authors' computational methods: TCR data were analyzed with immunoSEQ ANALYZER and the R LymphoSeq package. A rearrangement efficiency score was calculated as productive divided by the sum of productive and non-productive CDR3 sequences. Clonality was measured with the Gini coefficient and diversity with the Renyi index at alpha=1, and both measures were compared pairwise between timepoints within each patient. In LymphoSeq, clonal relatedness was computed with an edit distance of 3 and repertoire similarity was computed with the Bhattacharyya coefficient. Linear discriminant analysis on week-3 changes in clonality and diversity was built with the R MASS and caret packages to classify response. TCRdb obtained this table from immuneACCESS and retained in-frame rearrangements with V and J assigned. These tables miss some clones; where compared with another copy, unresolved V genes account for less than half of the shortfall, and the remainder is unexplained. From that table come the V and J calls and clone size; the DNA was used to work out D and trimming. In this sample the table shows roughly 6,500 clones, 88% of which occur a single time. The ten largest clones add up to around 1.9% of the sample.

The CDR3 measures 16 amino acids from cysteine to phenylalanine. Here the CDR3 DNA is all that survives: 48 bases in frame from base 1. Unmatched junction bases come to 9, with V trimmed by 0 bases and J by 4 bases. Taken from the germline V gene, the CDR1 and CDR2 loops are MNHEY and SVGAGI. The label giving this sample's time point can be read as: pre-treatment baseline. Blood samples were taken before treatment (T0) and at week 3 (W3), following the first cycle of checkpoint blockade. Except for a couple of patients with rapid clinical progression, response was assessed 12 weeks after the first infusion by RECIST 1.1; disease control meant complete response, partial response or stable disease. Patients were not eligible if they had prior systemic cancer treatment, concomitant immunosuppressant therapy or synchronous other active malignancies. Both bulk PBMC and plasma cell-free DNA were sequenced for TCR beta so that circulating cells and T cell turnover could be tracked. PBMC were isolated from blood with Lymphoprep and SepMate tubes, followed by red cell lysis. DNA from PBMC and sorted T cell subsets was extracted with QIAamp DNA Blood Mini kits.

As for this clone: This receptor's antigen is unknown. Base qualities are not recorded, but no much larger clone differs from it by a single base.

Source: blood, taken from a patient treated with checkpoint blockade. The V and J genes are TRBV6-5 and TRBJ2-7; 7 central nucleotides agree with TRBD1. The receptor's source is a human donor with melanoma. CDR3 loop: CASSYSSEGTAYEQYF. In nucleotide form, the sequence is TGTGCCAGCAGTTACTCGAGCGAGGGGACAGCTTACGAGCAGTACTTC.